This T cell receptor (beta chain) was sequenced for a study of cytotoxic CD8 clonotypes in ibrutinib-treated CLL. The overall study: The study included 11 relapsed/refractory and around 16 treatment-naive patients; approximately 17 had IGHV unmutated disease. After a median of about 62 months, some 15 patients stayed remitted and some twelve progressed; responses had been partial in around 25 and complete in 2. Findings of the study overall: Starting clonality was above that of age-matched healthy donors and tracked circulating CD8+ T-cell counts. The public clonotypes identified were infrequent and showed contraction or stability on treatment.

Comment on this clone: Its target is unknown.

Repertoires were generated with immunoSEQ multiplex PCR, while TCRdb's copy carries only in-frame clones and drops some. The repertoire holds approximately 5,500 clones, with roughly 68% as singletons. V lost 0 bases and J 10 bases, leaving 13 bases between the germline ends. The CDR3 spans 14 residues. CDR1 and CDR2 from the germline V gene are LGHNA and YNFKEQ. The clonotype originates from a human donor with chronic lymphocytic leukemia. The input for sequencing was PBMCs, taken before ibrutinib treatment. The rearrangement uses TRBV4-2 and TRBJ2-1; D remains unclear. CDR3 DNA sequence: TGTGCCAGCAGCCAAGATTGGGCGAGAGGCGAGCAGTTCTTC. This sequence encodes CASSQDWARGEQFF.